These T cell receptor beta chains were read from a single sample in a study of neoadjuvant anti-PD-1 for oral cavity cancer. The repertoire was sequenced with immunoSEQ multiplex PCR; TCRdb's copy has only in-frame clones and lacks some. The sample has around 7,100 clones, approximately 60% seen once; the top ten hold about 6%. Material: tumor tissue, obtained before nivolumab (anti-PD-1) treatment. Every receptor here comes from a person aged 40 to 85 with oral cavity squamous cell carcinoma. Each CDR3 is given without its conserved first and last residue.

v_gene	j_gene	CDR3aa
TRBV18	TRBJ1-5	ASSPSTRVSNQPQH
TRBV16	TRBJ2-6	ASSQLDGANVLT
TRBV5-1	TRBJ2-7	ASSLDVRSYEQY
TRBV13	TRBJ2-2	ASSFLAGGPIRNTGELF
TRBV6-6	TRBJ1-5	ASSYPGTNQPQH
TRBV28	TRBJ1-6	ASSLILQGFDNSPLH
TRBV4-1	TRBJ2-3	ASRLAGASTDTQY
TRBV5-6	TRBJ1-1	ASSRGLFGTEAF
TRBV29-1	TRBJ2-7	SVESGQGTYEQY
TRBV4-1	TRBJ1-2	ASSRGGGRSYGYT
TRBV7-8	TRBJ1-6	ASSQSSGDSPLH
TRBV9	TRBJ2-3	ASSVWQDTDTQY
TRBV11-2	TRBJ2-3	ASSLVGLAGGTDTQY
TRBV9	TRBJ1-5	ASSTTGTVNQPQH
TRBV5-5	TRBJ1-2	ASSLGLSQVEGYT
TRBV28	TRBJ1-6	ASNPGQKNSPLH
TRBV19	TRBJ1-2	ASSISPGRGYGYT
TRBV9	TRBJ2-5	ASSLAETRGTQY
TRBV21-1	TRBJ1-3	ASSKKRSGNTIY
TRBV6-1	TRBJ1-6	ASSGAVRANSPLH
TRBV7-6	TRBJ2-2	ASSSSNRRTGELF
TRBV30	TRBJ2-1	AWSPLYNEQF
TRBV5-1	TRBJ2-4	ASSLEPGSSKNIQY